These T cell receptor beta chains were read from a single sample in a study of shared clonotypes between healthy human individuals. The method was immunoSEQ multiplex PCR; TCRdb's version includes in-frame clones alone and lacks a portion of them. The table records 2 million to 2.5 million clones, 92% of them present only once. Sequencing was performed on naive CD4+ T cells from PBMCs. All receptors derive from a young man in good health. Some clones in this sample may be carry-over from other donors' samples. Each CDR3 is given with its conserved first and last residue. Each record gives: J gene, V gene, clone size, CDR3 protein. The size of a clone is reported for some rows only, either as once, few or many, or as a class for expanded clones.

>TRBJ2-5|TRBV29-1|.
CSVRGGVGAETQYF
>TRBJ2-1|TRBV11-2|.
CASSLIAGTGNEQFF
>TRBJ1-4|TRBV7-2|.
CASSPRQATNEKLFF
>TRBJ2-7|TRBV7-9|.
CASSHRTSGSNEQYF
>TRBJ1-2|TRBV2|.
CASSGEGGPGGYTF
>TRBJ1-1|TRBV4-3|.
CASSQADGRSEAFF
>TRBJ2-6|TRBV7-9|.
CASSPTMGANVLTF
>TRBJ2-7|TRBV11-3|.
CASSLAGTEQYF
>TRBJ2-7|TRBV6-5|once
CASSSGLAGSYEQYF
>TRBJ2-1|TRBV11-3|.
CASSFGGGSSYNEQFF
>TRBJ2-3|TRBV29-1|.
CSALRGTSGREGVDTQYF
>.|TRBV5-6|once
CASSLALYEQYF
>TRBJ2-5|TRBV11-2|.
CASSLVPPRRLAGQETQYF
>TRBJ2-1|TRBV20-1|.
CSARDGVEQFF
>TRBJ2-5|TRBV7-7|.
CASSLDRGIETQYF
>TRBJ2-7|TRBV28|.
CASSHGTYEQYF
>TRBJ2-1|TRBV5-1|.
CASSFGVSGSSYNEQFF
>TRBJ1-1|TRBV7-9|.
CASSLDGTNTEAFF
>TRBJ2-3|TRBV2|.
CASSDGQGASTDTQYF
>TRBJ1-2|TRBV5-1|.
CASSLAPTDYGYTF
>TRBJ2-1|TRBV29-1|.
CSVDQGYNEQFF
>TRBJ2-1|TRBV7-6|few
CASSAGGDEQFF
>TRBJ1-2|TRBV27|.
CASSFRYQTGVSYGYTF
>TRBJ2-1|TRBV7-9|.
CASSFSLPQLNEQFF
>TRBJ2-4|TRBV4-2|.
CASSQEDRGYIQYF
>TRBJ1-2|TRBV20-1|.
CSATGGGYTF
>TRBJ1-5|TRBV6-1|.
CASSALLGRERPQHF
>TRBJ2-3|TRBV4-3|.
CASSQGTSGSPDTQYF
>TRBJ1-4|TRBV7-9|.
CASSTRTGGDEKLFF
>TRBJ2-3|TRBV18|.
CASSPGGGTDTQYF